These 26 T cell receptor beta chains came from one sample sequenced in a study of monozygotic twins with cystic fibrosis. Here immunoSEQ multiplex PCR was the method, and the copy in TCRdb shows in-frame clones only, minus some. The sample shows approximately 17,000 clones, about 96% of them seen only once. The sequenced material came from blood. The receptor set was obtained from a girl aged 2 to 9 with cystic fibrosis.

This sequence joins TRBV4-3 and TRBJ2-7; D might be TRBD2 (5 bases). The CDR3 has 17 amino acids. The germline V and J ends were trimmed by 4 bases and 5 bases, with 24 bases remaining between them. The germline V gene has CDR1 LGHNA and CDR2 YSLEER. The CDR3: CASSPPRGQGPLDEQYF. The CDR3 bases are TGCGCCAGCAGCCCCCCGAGAGGGCAAGGTCCCCTTGACGAGCAGTACTTC.

CDR3 protein: CASSFTGNTEAFF. The CDR3, as DNA: TGTGCCAGCAGCTTTACAGGGAACACTGAAGCTTTCTTT. The V and J genes are TRBV7-9 and TRBJ1-1, with D perhaps TRBD1 (5 bases). The CDR3 has 13 residues. CDR1 is SEHNR, CDR2 FQNEAQ, per germline (reference sequence). V was shortened by 3 bases and J by 1 base, with 6 bases between the two germline ends.

The gene calls are TRBV27 and TRBJ1-5; 7 bases map to TRBD1. The germline gives CDR1 MNHEY, CDR2 SMNVEV (reference sequence). J was trimmed by 4 bases and V by 8 bases; bases with no gene match: 5. This CDR3 contains 13 residues. Here the CDR3 DNA reads TGTGCCAGCTCCCGGGACAGAAATCAGCCCCAGCATTTT. It specifies CASSRDRNQPQHF.

The rearrangement joins TRBV13 to TRBJ2-2, with D maybe TRBD2 (6 bases). The CDR3 covers 15 residues. The V gene lost 1 base and the J gene lost 4 bases, with 10 bases spanning the gap. CDR1 is PRHDT, CDR2 FYEKMQ, per germline (reference sequence). The CDR3 protein is CASSLEGSGTGELFF. The CDR3 DNA reads as TGTGCCAGCAGCTTAGAAGGTAGCGGCACCGGGGAGCTGTTTTTT. Supplemented by reference TRBV13 and TRBJ2-2, the full variable domain reads AAGVIQSPRHLIKEKRETATLKCYPIPRHDTVYWYQQGPGQDPQFLISFYEKMQSDKGSIPDRFSAQQFSDYHSELNMSSLELGDSALYFCASSLEGSGTGELFFGEGSRLTVL.

The V call is TRBV13, the J call TRBJ2-7; D might be TRBD2 (6 bases). Looked up from germline, CDR1 is PRHDT and CDR2 is FYEKMQ (reference sequence). CDR3 length: 13 residues. V lost 5 bases to trimming and J lost 3 bases, with 11 bases between them. CDR3 DNA sequence: TGTGCCAGCAGCGGGGACTTATACTACGAGCAGTACTTC. It encodes CASSGDLYYEQYF.

The chain links TRBV25-1 to TRBJ2-5; 10 bases are shared with TRBD2. V lost 3 bases, J lost 2 bases, and 3 bases stayed unmatched. The V gene's germline CDR1 is MGHDK and CDR2 SYGVNS. The CDR3 consists of 15 residues. The CDR3 region is CASSDSGGIQETQYF. CDR3 nucleotide sequence: TGTGCCAGCAGTGATAGCGGGGGGATTCAAGAGACCCAGTACTTC.

This chain connects TRBV6-5 to TRBJ2-7; unclear D gene. Germline V CDR1 and CDR2: MNHEY, SVGAGI. The CDR3 covers 14 residues. V was trimmed by 6 bases and J by 0 bases, leaving 12 bases between them. The CDR3 region has the DNA TGTGCCAGCAGCCCCTCCAGCAACTCCTACGAGCAGTACTTC. It is translated as CASSPSSNSYEQYF.

The chain carries TRBV14 and TRBJ1-1; 10 bases match TRBD1. The CDR3 length is 14 residues. Trimming at V came to 2 bases and at J to 4 bases, leaving 1 base not matched to a gene. CDR1 is SGHDN and CDR2 is FVKESK in the germline V gene. The CDR3 DNA is TGTGCCAGCAGCCAAAGGACAGGGGGCACTGAAGCTTTCTTT. Translated: CASSQRTGGTEAFF.

The chain has TRBV6-1 and TRBJ1-5, with a weak D call TRBD1 (6 bases). Germline CDR1 MNHNS, CDR2 SASEGT. The CDR3 totals 15 residues. Trimming removed 3 bases at V and 1 base at J, with 10 bases between. CDR3 residues: CASSDYRASNQPQHF. In DNA, the CDR3 is TGTGCCAGCAGTGATTACAGGGCCAGCAATCAGCCCCAGCATTTT.

The count of this clone is one. The chain employs TRBV5-6 and TRBJ1-1, with no clear D. CDR3 length: 15 amino acids. V dropped 0 bases and J dropped 0 bases, with 9 bases sitting between them. The germline V gene has CDR1 SGHDT and CDR2 YYEEEE. CDR3 sequence reads: CASSLVGSMNTEAFF. The DNA for the CDR3 is TGTGCCAGCAGCTTGGTGGGCAGTATGAACACTGAAGCTTTCTTT.

This sequence joins TRBV5-6 and TRBJ1-2, with a tentative D call TRBD1 (5 bases). The CDR3 sequence is 14 residues long. The V gene lost 1 base and the J gene lost 0 bases, with 7 bases spanning the gap. Germline V gives CDR1 SGHDT, CDR2 YYEEEE. The chain's CDR3 is CASSLTGANYGYTF. The CDR3 coding sequence is TGTGCCAGCAGCTTGACAGGAGCTAACTATGGCTACACCTTC.

The CDR3 reads CASSQTGLGHNEQFF. In DNA form, the CDR3 reads TGTGCCAGCAGTCAAACAGGGCTGGGTCACAATGAGCAGTTCTTC. The chain uses TRBV9 and TRBJ2-1; D perhaps matches TRBD1 (6 bases). CDR1 and CDR2 from the germline V gene are SGDLS and YYNGEE. The CDR3 runs to 15 residues. V dropped 5 bases and J dropped 5 bases, with 17 bases sitting between them.

This sequence joins TRBV19 and TRBJ1-2; TRBD1 might be the D (6 bases). The germline V and J ends were trimmed by 1 base and 3 bases, with 12 bases remaining between them. CDR3 length equals 15 residues. The germline V gene has CDR1 LNHDA and CDR2 SQIVND (reference sequence). CDR3 DNA sequence: TGTGCCAGTAGTATAGTCTGGGCAGGGGACTATGGCTACACCTTC. Its translation: CASSIVWAGDYGYTF.

V is TRBV5-4 and J is TRBJ2-2; TRBD1 might be the D (5 bases). Between the trimmed V and J ends, which lost 8 bases and 0 bases, there was a span of 17 bases. The length of the CDR3 is 16 residues. CDR1 and CDR2 from the germline V gene are SGHNT and YYREEE (reference sequence). CDR3 region: CASQLSTAANTGELFF. CDR3 in DNA: TGTGCCAGTCAACTATCGACAGCAGCGAACACCGGGGAGCTGTTTTTT.

This clone was seen a single time. The chain employs TRBV15 and TRBJ2-1; D is unresolved. V lost 1 base to trimming and J lost 2 bases, with 18 bases between them. The CDR3 has 18 residues. Germline-derived CDR1 and CDR2 are LNHNV and YYDKDF (reference sequence). The CDR3 loop reads CATSRGWLGSSTYNEQFF. The CDR3 nucleotides are TGTGCCACCAGCAGAGGATGGCTCGGGTCATCCACCTACAATGAGCAGTTCTTC.

V is TRBV7-2 and J is TRBJ1-2; D gene ambiguous. V shed 6 bases and J shed 2 bases, with 10 bases lying between them. Germline V gives CDR1 SGHTA, CDR2 FQGNSA. The CDR3 is made up of 13 amino acids. CDR3 in amino acids: CASSLRVNYGYTF. In nucleotides, the CDR3 is TGTGCCAGCAGTTTAAGGGTCAACTATGGCTACACCTTC. The variable domain in full, completed from reference TRBV7-2 and TRBJ1-2, reads GAGVSQSPSNKVTEKGKDVELRCDPISGHTALYWYRQSLGQGLEFLIYFQGNSAPDKSGLPSDRFSAERTGGSVSTLTIQRTQQEDSAVYLCASSLRVNYGYTFGSGTRLTVV.

This clone was counted a single time. The gene calls are TRBV5-1 and TRBJ1-2, with D unresolved. Trimming pared 4 bases from V and 8 bases from J, leaving 18 bases between. Germline V gene lookup returns CDR1 SGHRS and CDR2 YFSETQ. CDR3 length: 14 residues. CDR3 amino acids: CASSGDGSPGGYTF. DNA for the CDR3: TGCGCCAGCAGCGGCGACGGAAGCCCTGGAGGCTACACCTTC.

In its sample, this clone was seen once. The gene calls are TRBV12-5 and TRBJ2-3; possibly TRBD2 for D (5 bases). With 2 bases removed from V and 3 bases from J, the gap between germline ends came to 9 bases. The CDR3 covers 14 residues. Germline lookup yields CDR1 LGHNT and CDR2 FRNRAP. The CDR3 DNA follows: TGTGCTAGTGGTTTGTCACTAGAGACAGATACGCAGTATTTT. Translating it yields CASGLSLETDTQYF.

The V gene is TRBV30, the J gene TRBJ1-4; D gene unclear. This CDR3 is 11 amino acids long. V was shortened by 3 bases and J by 8 bases, with 7 bases between the two germline ends. The germline CDR1 and CDR2 sequences are GTSNPN and SVGIG (reference sequence). CDR3 sequence reads: CAWSGPEKLFF. CDR3 DNA sequence: TGTGCCTGGAGCGGACCGGAAAAACTGTTTTTT. Drawing the rest from reference TRBV30 and TRBJ1-4, the complete variable domain is SQTIHQWPATLVQPVGSPLSLECTVEGTSNPNLYWYRQAAGRGLQLLFYSVGIGQISSEVPQNLSASRPQDRQFILSSKKLLLSDSGFYLCAWSGPEKLFFGSGTQLSVL.

The table lists this clone with a count of one. The rearrangement joins TRBV10-3 to TRBJ1-1; D perhaps matches TRBD1 (6 bases). V lost 8 bases and J lost 0, with 16 bases in between. In germline, CDR1 is ENHRY, CDR2 SYGVKD. CDR3 size: 15 residues. Written as DNA, the CDR3 is TGTGCCATCGGGGAGTTACAGGGATTGAACACTGAAGCTTTCTTT. It translates to CAIGELQGLNTEAFF.

CDR3 nucleotide sequence: TGCGCCAGCAGCTTGGTGGCAGGGAACTCTGGAAACACCATATATTTT. Protein product: CASSLVAGNSGNTIYF. V is TRBV5-1 and J is TRBJ1-3; weak D call: TRBD1 (5 bases). Germline CDR1 reads SGHRS; CDR2 reads YFSETQ. With 0 bases removed from V and 0 bases from J, the gap between germline ends came to 10 bases. This CDR3 contains 16 residues.

The V call is TRBV6-6, the J call TRBJ2-3, with 7 bases matching TRBD2. Germline CDR1 and CDR2: MNHNY and SVGAGI (reference sequence). The CDR3 covers 16 residues. V shed 2 bases and J 0 bases; nucleotides not matched to a gene: 5. This CDR3 reads CASSYGLRGSTDTQYF. The CDR3 DNA sequence: TGTGCCAGCAGTTACGGGTTGCGGGGGAGCACAGATACGCAGTATTTT.

The gene calls are TRBV4-3 and TRBJ2-3; 9 bases map to TRBD1. This CDR3 is built from 18 residues. Losses at the gene ends were 4 bases for V and 1 base for J; bases not matched to a gene: 12. The germline CDR1 and CDR2 sequences are LGHNA and YSLEER. In nucleotides, the CDR3 is TGCGCCAGCAGCCGCGGCTCCCGGACAGGGGCCGGCACAGATACGCAGTATTTT. As protein: CASSRGSRTGAGTDTQYF.

J is TRBJ1-1 and V is TRBV2; D remains unclear. This CDR3 has 15 residues. Germline V lookup: CDR1 SNHLY, CDR2 FYNNEI. The V end lost 5 bases, the J end lost 1 base, and 14 bases lay between the germline ends. CDR3 sequence (DNA): TGTGCCAGCAGTTATCCCGAAGGGCGGAACACTGAAGCTTTCTTT. Translated: CASSYPEGRNTEAFF.

This chain connects TRBV5-8 to TRBJ2-1; tentative D call: TRBD2 (6 bases). Trimming removed 4 bases from V and 8 bases from J, with 22 bases in between. Germline V gene sequence: CDR1 SGHTS, CDR2 YDEGEE. CDR3 size: 16 residues. CDR3 in amino acids: CASSQRLDRLVDEQFF. CDR3 sequence (DNA): TGTGCCAGCAGCCAGAGACTAGATCGGTTAGTGGATGAGCAGTTCTTC.

This chain joins TRBV30 and TRBJ1-6, with D tentatively TRBD1 (5 bases). The CDR3 runs 16 residues. The V gene lost 2 bases and the J gene lost 9 bases, with 20 bases spanning the gap. Germline V lookup: CDR1 GTSNPN, CDR2 SVGIG (reference sequence). The CDR3 coding sequence is TGTGCCTGGAGTCCGCCGGGGGGGGAAGTTGGTTCACCCCTCCACTTT. Amino acids: CAWSPPGGEVGSPLHF.